This T cell receptor beta chain is drawn from a study of T-cell memory formation after mild COVID-19. TCRdb re-called the 5' RACE reads with MiXCR, one entry per CDR3 protein. The sample lists roughly 410,000 distinct CDR3 sequences; 20% to 25% were seen once. CDR3 length: 13 residues. Germline lookup yields CDR1 SGHVS and CDR2 FNYEAQ. Trimming pared 6 bases from V and 0 bases from J, leaving 3 bases between. Sequencing used PBMCs or a T cell subset sorted from them (not recorded which). The receptor comes from an adult woman who had mild COVID-19 (a few samples of this study predate the infection). Cell type and time point are not known. The chain links TRBV7-6 to TRBJ2-6; D gene ambiguous. CDR3 DNA sequence: TGTGCCAGCAGGATCTCTGGGGCCAACGTCCTGACTTTC. This codes for CASRISGANVLTF.